This T cell receptor beta chain was identified during a study of T cell responses to AZD1222 COVID-19 vaccine. Germline V gene lookup returns CDR1 SGHNT and CDR2 YYREEE (reference sequence). The CDR3 totals 14 residues. V was clipped by 0 bases and J by 1 base, with 7 bases between them. The assay was immunoSEQ multiplex PCR, and TCRdb's table has in-frame clones only and misses some. The sample records 90,000 to 140,000 clones, around 87% being singletons. This TCR was sampled from an adult in good health. The V call is TRBV5-4, the J call TRBJ1-2; D remains ambiguous. The starting material was peripheral blood, obtained on day 0 of AZD1222 vaccination. The CDR3 DNA is TGTGCCAGCAGCTTGGATTGGGGTAACTATGGCTACACCTTC. This sequence encodes CASSLDWGNYGYTF.